Included here is one T cell receptor beta chain sequence, with context. Blood (approximately 2.5 ml) was collected from every donor individually. The data were obtained in a study of monozygotic twins with inflammatory bowel disease. Each CDR3 protein gets one entry in TCRdb, which reprocessed the 5' RACE reads and gives no DNA. The repertoire table contains about 140,000 distinct CDR3 sequences. CDR1 and CDR2 (germline): SGHDT, YYEEEE. CDR3 size: 14 residues. The sequencing sample was made of blood. The source of this sequence is a human donor with ulcerative colitis or Crohn's disease, or a healthy co-twin of an affected twin (not recorded which). The chain recombines TRBV5-6 with TRBJ1-1. CDR3 residues: CASSFGQGNTEAFF. Filled out from reference TRBV5-6 and TRBJ1-1, the complete variable domain reads DAGVTQSPTHLIKTRGQQVTLRCSPKSGHDTVSWYQQALGQGPQFIFQYYEEEERQRGNFPDRFSGHQFPNYSSELNVNALLLGDSALYLCASSFGQGNTEAFFGQGTRLTVV.